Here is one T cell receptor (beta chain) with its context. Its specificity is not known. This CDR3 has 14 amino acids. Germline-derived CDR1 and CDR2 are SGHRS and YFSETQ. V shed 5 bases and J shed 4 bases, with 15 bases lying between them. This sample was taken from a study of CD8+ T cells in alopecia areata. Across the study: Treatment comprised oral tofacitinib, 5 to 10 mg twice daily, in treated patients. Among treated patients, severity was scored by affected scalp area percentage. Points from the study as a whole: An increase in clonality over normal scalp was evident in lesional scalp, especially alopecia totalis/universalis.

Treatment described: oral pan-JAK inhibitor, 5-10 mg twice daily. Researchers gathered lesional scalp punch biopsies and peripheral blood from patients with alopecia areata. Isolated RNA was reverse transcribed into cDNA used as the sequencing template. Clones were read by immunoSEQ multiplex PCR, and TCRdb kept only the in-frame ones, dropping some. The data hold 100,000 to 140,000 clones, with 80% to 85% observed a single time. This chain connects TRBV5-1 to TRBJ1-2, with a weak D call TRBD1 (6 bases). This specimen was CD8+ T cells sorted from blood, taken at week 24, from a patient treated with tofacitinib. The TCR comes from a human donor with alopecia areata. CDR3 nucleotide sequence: TGCGCCAGCAGTTGGGGGGCTCCCTCCTATGGCTACACCTTC. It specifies CASSWGAPSYGYTF.